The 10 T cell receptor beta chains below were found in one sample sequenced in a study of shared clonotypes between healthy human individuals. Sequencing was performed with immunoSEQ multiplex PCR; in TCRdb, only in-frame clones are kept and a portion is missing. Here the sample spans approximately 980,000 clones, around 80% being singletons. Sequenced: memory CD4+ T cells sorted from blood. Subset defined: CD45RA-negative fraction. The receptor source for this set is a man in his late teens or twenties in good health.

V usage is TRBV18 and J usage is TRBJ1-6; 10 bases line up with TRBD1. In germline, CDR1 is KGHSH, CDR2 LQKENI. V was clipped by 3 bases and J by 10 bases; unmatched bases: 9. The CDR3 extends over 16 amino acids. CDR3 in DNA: TGTGCCAGCTCACCGGCCCCGGGACAGGGGCACTCACCCCTCCACTTT. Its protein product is CASSPAPGQGHSPLHF.

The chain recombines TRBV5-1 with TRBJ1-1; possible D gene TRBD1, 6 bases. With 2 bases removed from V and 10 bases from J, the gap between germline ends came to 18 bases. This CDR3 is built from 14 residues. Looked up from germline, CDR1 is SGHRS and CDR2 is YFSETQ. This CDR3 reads CASSFQGPPDGAFF. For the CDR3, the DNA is TGCGCCAGCAGCTTCCAGGGGCCCCCGGATGGAGCTTTCTTT. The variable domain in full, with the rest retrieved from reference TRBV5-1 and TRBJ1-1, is KAGVTQTPRYLIKTRGQQVTLSCSPISGHRSVSWYQQTPGQGLQFLFEYFSETQRNKGNFPGRFSGRQFSNSRSEMNVSTLELGDSALYLCASSFQGPPDGAFFGQGTRLTVV.

This chain's CDR3 is CASTPKMYTEAFF. In DNA form, the CDR3 reads TGTGCCAGCACCCCAAAGATGTACACTGAAGCTTTCTTT. The rearrangement joins TRBV6-1 to TRBJ1-1, with D unclear. The germline V gene has CDR1 MNHNS and CDR2 SASEGT. This CDR3 contains 13 residues. V was clipped by 7 bases and J by 3 bases, with 12 bases between them.

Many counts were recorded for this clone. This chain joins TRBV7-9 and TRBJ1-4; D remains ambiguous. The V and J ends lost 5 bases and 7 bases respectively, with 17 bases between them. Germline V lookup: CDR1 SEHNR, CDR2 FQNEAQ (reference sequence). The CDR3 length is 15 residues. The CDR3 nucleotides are TGTGCCAGCAGCGCGGGCGGGTGGGTGTCTGAAAAACTGTTTTTT. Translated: CASSAGGWVSEKLFF.

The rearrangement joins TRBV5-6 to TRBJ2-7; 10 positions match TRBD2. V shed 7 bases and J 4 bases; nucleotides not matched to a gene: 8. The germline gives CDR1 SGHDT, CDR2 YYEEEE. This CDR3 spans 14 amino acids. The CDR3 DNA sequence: TGTGCCAGCTCTAAGCGGACTAGCGGTTACGAGCAGTACTTC. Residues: CASSKRTSGYEQYF.

The CDR3 DNA is TGTGCCAGCAGCGGGAGGACTAGCGGGAGGACGAACACCGGGGAGCTGTTTTTT. Protein product: CASSGRTSGRTNTGELFF. The V call is TRBV21-1, the J call TRBJ2-2; TRBD2, as called in the table, went unchecked against the DNA. TRBV21-1 is recorded as a pseudogene. This CDR3 has 18 residues.

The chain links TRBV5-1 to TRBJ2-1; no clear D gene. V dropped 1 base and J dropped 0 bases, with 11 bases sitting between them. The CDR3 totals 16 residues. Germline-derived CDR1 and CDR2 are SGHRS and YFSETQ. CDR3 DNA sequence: TGCGCCAGCAGCTTGACCATTGGGGTCTCCTACAATGAGCAGTTCTTC. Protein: CASSLTIGVSYNEQFF.

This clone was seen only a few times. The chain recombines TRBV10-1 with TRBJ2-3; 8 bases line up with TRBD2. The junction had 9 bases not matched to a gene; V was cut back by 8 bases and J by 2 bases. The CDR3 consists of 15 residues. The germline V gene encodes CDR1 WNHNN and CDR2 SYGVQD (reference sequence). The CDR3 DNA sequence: TGCGCCAGCCGGGAGGGCCAGGGCAACACAGATACGCAGTATTTT. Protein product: CASREGQGNTDTQYF.

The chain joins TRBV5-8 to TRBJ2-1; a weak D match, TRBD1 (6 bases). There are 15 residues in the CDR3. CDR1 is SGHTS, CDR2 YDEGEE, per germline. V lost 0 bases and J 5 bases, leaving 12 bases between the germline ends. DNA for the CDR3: TGTGCCAGCAGCTTGGGTCAGGGGCTTCACAATGAGCAGTTCTTC. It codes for CASSLGQGLHNEQFF.

DNA for the CDR3: TGTGCCAGCAGCTTGGGAGGTGGTACTAGCGGGTACACAGATACGCAGTATTTT. It specifies CASSLGGGTSGYTDTQYF. V gene TRBV5-4 combines with J gene TRBJ2-3, with 9 bases that match TRBD2. This CDR3 is built from 18 residues. Trimming took 0 bases from V and 2 from J; bases not matched to a gene: 10. CDR1 and CDR2 (germline): SGHNT, YYREEE (reference sequence).